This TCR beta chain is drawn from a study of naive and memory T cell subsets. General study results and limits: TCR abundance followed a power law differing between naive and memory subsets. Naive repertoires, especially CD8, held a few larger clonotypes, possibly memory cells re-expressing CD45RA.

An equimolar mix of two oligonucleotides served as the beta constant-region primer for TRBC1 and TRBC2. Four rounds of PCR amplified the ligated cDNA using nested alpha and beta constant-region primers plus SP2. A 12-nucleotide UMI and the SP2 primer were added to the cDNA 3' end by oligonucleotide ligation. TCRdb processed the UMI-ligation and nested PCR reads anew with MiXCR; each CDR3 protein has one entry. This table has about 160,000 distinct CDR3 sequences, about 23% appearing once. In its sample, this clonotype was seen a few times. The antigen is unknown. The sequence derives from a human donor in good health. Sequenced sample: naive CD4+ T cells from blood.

CDR3 DNA: TGTGCCAGCAGTTTCAGGCAGAGCACAGATACGCAGTATTTT. This gives the protein CASSFRQSTDTQYF. The chain recombines TRBV12-3 or TRBV12-4 with TRBJ2-3; D is ambiguous. Between the trimmed V and J ends, which lost 3 bases and 0 bases, there was a span of 7 bases. The CDR3 runs 14 residues.